This T cell receptor beta chain came from a study of blood T cell repertoires in COVID-19. About the study: Samples of COVID-19 (acute and convalescent) were obtained from the United States, Italy and Spain. In each case, the material was cDNA or gDNA derived from T cells, B-cell-depleted T cells, or PBMCs.

In the original workflow: Nucleated cell counts were estimated from reference gene primer amplification. Profiled with immunoSEQ multiplex PCR; TCRdb holds only in-frame clones, not every one. The V and J calls and clone size were taken over from that table, and D and trimming were inferred from the DNA. The repertoire holds about 78,000 clones, with roughly 91% as singletons. V lost 5 bases, J lost 4 bases, and 9 bases lay in between. CDR1 MNHEY and CDR2 SMNVEV come from the germline V gene (reference sequence). The CDR3 covers 14 residues. The receptor comes from a woman aged 45 to 65 in a cohort sampled during active COVID-19. V gene TRBV27 combines with J gene TRBJ2-6, with a possible D match to TRBD2 (5 bases). The specimen was peripheral blood. The CDR3 DNA sequence: TGTGCCAGCAGTCCGGGAAGGGGGGCCAACGTCCTGACTTTC. Translating gives CASSPGRGANVLTF.